The following is a TCR beta chain sequence with its context. No antigen is known for it. It has no much larger one-base neighbor in the sample; base qualities were not kept. V is shortened by 4 bases, J by 1 base, and the region joining them spans 13 bases. CDR1 and CDR2, looked up from the germline V gene (reference sequence), are SGHAT and FQDESV. From the cysteine through the phenylalanine, the CDR3 covers 16 amino acids. Of all the DNA, just the CDR3 is kept, 48 bases in frame from base 1. The data are from a study of blood T cell repertoires in COVID-19 (dated by TCRdb to about 2020). For the wider study: Samples covering the acute and convalescent phases of COVID-19 were provided by collaborators in the United States, Italy and Spain. The samples were drawn from the first 160 participants of the ongoing ImmuneRACE study and from 950 to 1,500 subjects provided by 6 global collaborators. The prospective study material was composed of cDNA or gDNA derived from T cells, B-cell-depleted T cells, or PBMCs. A de-identified subject ID, COVID-19 status, age in years and sex were almost always included in the sample metadata. Subjects who had been exposed to COVID-19, were actively infected with it, or had recovered from it provided the deeply sampled blood TCRbeta repertoires that made up the dataset. Where available, HLA class I and class II types were taken from metadata supplied by the sample provider and were not determined by assay-based typing. The repertoires were made available in a free public database intended to serve as a resource for research on the immune response to SARS-CoV-2. What the work shows at the level of the full study, not this receptor alone: The amount of clinical and demographic metadata varied by source and participant and was provided uncurated.

TCRbeta CDR3 regions were amplified from genomic DNA by means of the immunoSEQ Assay, a bias-controlled multiplex PCR. As for the authors' bioinformatics: The number of nucleated cells in each sample was estimated from the amplification of reference gene primers within the assay. To quantify the absolute abundance of each unique TCRbeta CDR3 rearrangement, sequence reads were collapsed and filtered. For each sample, productive Simpson clonality was calculated as the square root of Simpson's diversity index over productive rearrangements. The source is immuneACCESS, and TCRdb retained only in-frame sequences with V and J called. Part of the clones is not carried over; for the studies checked, unresolved V genes explain less than half of this, and the remainder is unexplained. V, J and clone size are taken as reported in that table, and D and trimming were inferred from the DNA itself. The sample yields more than 140,000 clones; 80% to 90% were counted once. Around 7.2% of the sample lies in the top ten.

The collaborating institutions used their own protocols to collect whole blood in K2EDTA tubes. Collaborator samples were shipped for TCRbeta analysis as frozen whole blood, isolated PBMCs, or DNA extracted from either sample type. Sequenced material: peripheral blood. The V and J genes are TRBV11-1 and TRBJ2-2; TRBD1 is a possible D gene, resting on 5 matching bases. The sequence was collected from a woman in her forties or fifties in a cohort sampled during active or convalescent COVID-19. The nucleotides are TGTGCCAGCAGCTCGTTCGACAGACTGAACACCGGGGAGCTGTTTTTT. Its amino acids are CASSSFDRLNTGELFF. With all but the CDR3 taken from the reference TRBV11-1 and TRBJ2-2 genes, the full variable domain is: EAEVAQSPRYKITEKSQAVAFWCDPISGHATLYWYRQILGQGPELLVQFQDESVVDDSQLPKDRFSAERLKGVDSTLKIQPAELGDSAMYLCASSSFDRLNTGELFFGEGSRLTVL.